The 20 T cell receptor beta chains below were found in one sample sequenced in a study of blood T cells in healthy people across ages. Primers used in a second PCR of about 7 to 12 cycles were a sample-barcoded 5' primer and a J-beta primer mix. TCRdb re-analysed the 5' RACE reads in MiXCR, keeping a single row per CDR3 protein. The sample has 1.2 million to 1.5 million distinct CDR3 sequences, approximately 63% seen once. Material for sequencing was blood. The receptors here all came from a man younger than 35 in good health.

This chain links TRBV6-5 with TRBJ2-4; D might be TRBD2 (5 bases). The end of the DNA aligns better with TRBJ2-5, so the J call may be wrong. Germline CDR1 MNHEY, CDR2 SVGAGI. The CDR3 totals 17 residues. CDR3 amino acids: CASSYYLTATAEETQYF. CDR3 sequence (DNA): TGTGCCAGCAGTTACTACCTAACGGCCACAGCGGAGGAGACCCAGTACTTC.

The rearrangement links TRBV7-9 to TRBJ1-2, with D uncertain. Trimming removed 5 bases at V and 2 bases at J, with 9 bases between. This CDR3 has 13 residues. The germline V gene encodes CDR1 SEHNR and CDR2 FQNEAQ (reference sequence). DNA of the CDR3: TGTGCCAGCAGCGGAGCACTGAACTATGGCTACACCTTC. Translated, it gives CASSGALNYGYTF.

The gene calls are TRBV5-5 and TRBJ1-1; possible D gene TRBD1, 6 bases. CDR3 length: 13 amino acids. V was trimmed by 1 base and J by 6 bases, leaving 10 bases between them. CDR1 SGHKS and CDR2 YYEKEE come from the germline V gene (reference sequence). The CDR3 bases are TGTGCCAGCAGCTTGCTGGGGGCGGCTGAAGCTTTCTTT. It translates to CASSLLGAAEAFF. The entire variable domain, with the rest obtained from reference TRBV5-5 and TRBJ1-1, is as follows: DAGVTQSPTHLIKTRGQQVTLRCSPISGHKSVSWYQQVLGQGPQFIFQYYEKEERGRGNFPDRFSARQFPNYSSELNVNALLLGDSALYLCASSLLGAAEAFFGQGTRLTVV.

The chain is built from TRBV4-1 and TRBJ1-1, with 7 bases identical to TRBD1. Germline loops: CDR1 MGHRA, CDR2 YSYEKL. V shed 5 bases, J shed 8 bases, and the junction held 11 bases outside the gene matches. This CDR3 is built from 14 residues. The CDR3 sequence is CASSYRGVVSEAFF. CDR3 sequence (DNA): TGCGCCAGCAGCTACAGGGGTGTTGTCTCGGAAGCTTTCTTT.

The chain recombines TRBV5-1 with TRBJ2-5; D might be TRBD2 (6 bases). The length of the CDR3 is 16 residues. Between the trimmed V and J ends, which lost 1 base and 11 bases, there was a span of 24 bases. The germline V gene encodes CDR1 SGHRS and CDR2 YFSETQ. The CDR3 DNA reads as TGCGCCAGCAGCTTGAGTGGGGGGACTCTCTCCTACAAGCAGTACTTC. Amino acids: CASSLSGGTLSYKQYF.

The chain joins TRBV7-9 to TRBJ2-1, with 11 bases identical to TRBD1. This CDR3 has 15 residues. Germline CDR1 SEHNR, CDR2 FQNEAQ (reference sequence). J lost 6 bases, V lost 5 bases, and 6 bases had no gene match. CDR3 DNA: TGTGCCAGCAGCCCCGGACAGGGGGCTTTCAATGAGCAGTTCTTC. This gives the protein CASSPGQGAFNEQFF. Variable domain in full (rest from reference TRBV7-9 and TRBJ2-1): DTGVSQNPRHKITKRGQNVTFRCDPISEHNRLYWYRQTLGQGPEFLTYFQNEAQLEKSRLLSDRFSAERPKGSFSTLEIQRTEQGDSAMYLCASSPGQGAFNEQFFGPGTRLTVL.

The chain recombines TRBV20-1 with TRBJ1-2; D remains ambiguous. Germline-derived CDR1 and CDR2 are DFQATT and SNEGSKA (reference sequence). The germline V and J ends were trimmed by 3 bases and 0 bases, with 8 bases remaining between them. The CDR3 is made up of 13 amino acids. CDR3 protein: CSASFGSNYGYTF. The CDR3 DNA sequence: TGCAGTGCTAGTTTTGGATCTAACTATGGCTACACCTTC.

J is TRBJ2-4 and V is TRBV3-1, with D maybe TRBD1 (6 bases). CDR1 LGHDT and CDR2 YNNKEL come from the germline V gene (reference sequence). The V end was cut by 3 bases, the J end by 2 bases, with 17 bases between. CDR3 length: 17 amino acids. For the CDR3, the DNA is TGTGCCAGCAGCCACATAGGGGGAAGGGGGACCAAAAACATTCAGTACTTC. Translated: CASSHIGGRGTKNIQYF. Together with reference TRBV3-1 and TRBJ2-4, the CDR3 gives the full variable domain: DTAVSQTPKYLVTQMGNDKSIKCEQNLGHDTMYWYKQDSKKFLKIMFSYNNKELIINETVPNRFSPKSPDKAHLNLHINSLELGDSAVYFCASSHIGGRGTKNIQYFGAGTRLSVL.

This rearrangement joins TRBV20-1 to TRBJ2-5, with a possible D match to TRBD2 (5 bases). The last part of the DNA fits TRBJ2-7 better; the J call may be wrong. The CDR3 is made up of 13 amino acids. From germline, CDR1 is DFQATT and CDR2 SNEGSKA (reference sequence). The CDR3 coding sequence is TGCAGTGCCAAGAGGGAGTCGCCCGACGAGCAGTACTTC. Translation gives CSAKRESPDEQYF.

This sequence joins TRBV20-1 and TRBJ2-1; 11 positions match TRBD2. CDR1 and CDR2 (germline): DFQATT, SNEGSKA (reference sequence). Trimming took 6 bases from V and 6 from J; bases not matched to a gene: 7. The CDR3 length is 14 residues. The DNA for the CDR3 is TGCAGTGCCCTACTAGCGGGGGTGGGCAATGAGCAGTTCTTC. It codes for CSALLAGVGNEQFF.

The chain is built from TRBV20-1 and TRBJ2-7, with 8 nucleotides matching TRBD2. CDR1 is DFQATT, CDR2 SNEGSKA, per germline (reference sequence). The CDR3 spans 13 residues. V was pared by 6 bases and J by 2 bases, with 6 bases of the junction left unmatched. For the CDR3, the DNA is TGCAGTGCGAGTAGCGGGAACACCTACGAGCAGTACTTC. Its protein product is CSASSGNTYEQYF.

The chain is built from TRBV3-1 and TRBJ2-3, with TRBD2 as a possible D gene (5 bases). The length of the CDR3 is 14 residues. Germline values: CDR1 LGHDT, CDR2 YNNKEL (reference sequence). Trimming cost V 4 bases and J 8 bases, with 16 bases left between them. DNA for the CDR3: TGTGCCAGCAGCCTAAGGCCCCCCGGAGGTACGCAGTATTTT. It encodes CASSLRPPGGTQYF.

This chain links TRBV4-1 with TRBJ2-5; unclear D gene. The J call may be in error: the DNA end matches TRBJ2-7 better. The CDR3 loop spans 13 amino acids. Germline loops: CDR1 MGHRA, CDR2 YSYEKL. In DNA form, the CDR3 reads TGCGCCAGCAGCGCTCTAGTGTCGTACGAGCAGTACTTC. Its translation: CASSALVSYEQYF.

The J gene is TRBJ2-5, the V gene TRBV6-6; possible D gene TRBD2, 5 bases. Judging by the DNA end, TRBJ2-7 fits better; the J call may be wrong. The CDR3 is made up of 15 amino acids. The germline gives CDR1 MNHNY, CDR2 SVGAGI (reference sequence). The CDR3: CASSYSRVVRDEQYF. The CDR3 DNA sequence: TGTGCCAGCAGTTACTCGAGGGTCGTGCGCGACGAGCAGTACTTC.

The chain employs TRBV5-1 and TRBJ2-1, with TRBD2 as a possible D gene (6 bases). V dropped 4 bases and J dropped 5 bases, with 28 bases sitting between them. Per germline, CDR1 SGHRS and CDR2 YFSETQ. The CDR3 has 19 residues. The CDR3, as DNA: TGCGCCAGCAGCCACCGTGGGACCATAGCGGCCTCGATGGACAATGAGCAGTTCTTC. It encodes CASSHRGTIAASMDNEQFF.

V and J are TRBV28 and TRBJ2-3, with D tentatively TRBD2 (5 bases). The ends were cut back, 6 bases at V and 0 bases at J, with 10 bases in the middle. Germline CDR1 reads MDHEN; CDR2 reads SYDVKM. The CDR3 consists of 14 residues. The CDR3 region is CASSWPGSTDTQYF. The CDR3 DNA reads TGTGCCAGCAGCTGGCCGGGGAGCACAGATACGCAGTATTTT.

This clonotype was detected only a few times. The chain has TRBV20-1 and TRBJ2-2; D is perhaps TRBD1 (5 bases). The germline V gene encodes CDR1 DFQATT and CDR2 SNEGSKA (reference sequence). Trimming cost V 3 bases and J 1 base, with 12 bases left between them. The CDR3 extends over 15 amino acids. The CDR3 coding sequence is TGCAGTGCTAGGGCCGAGCAGGGGAACACCGGGGAGCTGTTTTTT. This gives the protein CSARAEQGNTGELFF.

This chain connects TRBV10-2 to TRBJ1-1; D remains ambiguous. Germline V lookup: CDR1 WSHSY, CDR2 SAAADI. Trimming left V 0 bases short and J 1 base short, with 6 bases between. This CDR3 is 14 amino acids long. CDR3 in DNA: TGCGCCAGCAGTGAGTCTTTGGGGAACACTGAAGCTTTCTTT. It is translated as CASSESLGNTEAFF.

The chain carries TRBV20-1 and TRBJ1-2; possible D gene TRBD1, 5 bases. The germline V and J ends were trimmed by 5 bases and 1 base, with 11 bases remaining between them. The CDR3 has 13 residues. Germline values: CDR1 DFQATT, CDR2 SNEGSKA (reference sequence). The CDR3, as DNA: TGCAGTGCTTACCTCAGGGATAACTATGGCTACACCTTC. It codes for CSAYLRDNYGYTF.

The chain joins TRBV20-1 to TRBJ1-4, with D perhaps TRBD1 (5 bases). The ends were cut back, 6 bases at V and 7 bases at J, with 15 bases in the middle. The CDR3 runs to 13 residues. Germline CDR1 is DFQATT and CDR2 is SNEGSKA (reference sequence). CDR3: CSASTVRSEKLFF. CDR3 DNA sequence: TGCAGTGCGTCGACAGTTCGGAGTGAAAAACTGTTTTTT.